This T cell receptor (beta chain) came from a study of shared T cell receptors in the human thymus. Profiling relied on immunoSEQ multiplex PCR, and the TCRdb table lists in-frame clones only, not all of them. The sample holds over 450,000 clones, roughly 74% seen once. Between the trimmed V and J ends, which lost 2 bases and 7 bases, there was a span of 17 bases. The CDR3 has 15 residues. Germline values: CDR1 SGHTA, CDR2 FQGTGA. The sample was also linked to a second study, of human thymus T cells. That work states: Obtained as resections during corrective heart surgery, the thymus tissue was then studied. Blood and thymic repertoires both appeared biased in V and J gene usage.

This chain joins TRBV7-3 and TRBJ1-2; D is possibly TRBD1 (5 bases). Input material: thymocytes. The origin of this receptor is a boy under three years old with a congenital heart defect. CDR3 nucleotides: TGTGCCAGCAGCTTAGGATCCGGGGGGACGGTTGGCTACACCTTC. This sequence encodes CASSLGSGGTVGYTF.